Listed below are T cell receptor beta chains from one sample, sequenced in a study of blood T cell repertoires in COVID-19. The data were produced by immunoSEQ multiplex PCR, yet TCRdb's version contains in-frame clones alone and is incomplete. This table holds roughly 180,000 clones, about 86% found once. The material sequenced was peripheral blood. These receptors were collected from a woman aged 25 to 39 with active or convalescent COVID-19. The CDR3 runs from the conserved cysteine through the conserved F or W. The order of the fields is J gene, D gene, V gene, clone size, CDR3 protein, CDR3 DNA. D genes are given only for firm matches. For some rows the clone size is stated as once, few or many, or as a class when expanded; others skip it.

>TRBJ2-5|.|TRBV2|few
CASSGVLKTQYF
TGTGCCAGCAGCGGAGTACTGAAGACCCAGTACTTC
>TRBJ1-1|.|TRBV30|.
CAWSVEALNTEAFF
TGTGCCTGGAGTGTGGAGGCCCTGAACACTGAAGCTTTCTTT
>TRBJ1-1|.|TRBV5-6|.
CASSPTGESTEAFF
TGTGCCAGCAGCCCTACAGGTGAAAGCACTGAAGCTTTCTTT
>TRBJ1-3|TRBD1|TRBV5-1|.
CASSSSTGGPGNTIYF
TGCGCCAGCAGCTCCTCGACAGGGGGACCTGGAAACACCATATATTTT
>TRBJ2-7|.|TRBV10-1|.
CASSEASYEQYF
TGCGCCAGCAGTGAGGCCAGCTACGAGCAGTACTTC
>TRBJ2-1|TRBD1|TRBV19|.
CAARTGMSEQFF
TGTGCCGCCAGGACAGGGATGTCTGAGCAGTTCTTC
>TRBJ1-2|.|TRBV24-1|.
CATSAVAGPRGGYTF
TGTGCCACCAGTGCCGTAGCGGGCCCTCGGGGGGGCTACACCTTC
>TRBJ2-3|TRBD2|TRBV27|.
CASSARPSGRDTQYF
TGTGCCAGCAGCGCCCGCCCTAGCGGGAGAGATACGCAGTATTTT
>TRBJ1-1|.|TRBV5-1|few
CASSLVEEGAFF
TGCGCCAGCAGCTTGGTCGAGGAGGGAGCTTTCTTT
>TRBJ1-6|TRBD1|TRBV18|.
CASSPRQGPGSPLHF
TGTGCCAGCTCACCACGACAGGGTCCGGGGTCACCCCTCCACTTT
>TRBJ2-7|TRBD1|TRBV30|.
CAWSTGVWEQYF
TGTGCCTGGTCGACAGGGGTTTGGGAGCAGTACTTC
>TRBJ2-5|TRBD1|TRBV28|.
CASSSQDRGQETQYF
TGTGCCAGCAGTTCCCAGGACAGGGGCCAAGAGACCCAGTACTTC
>TRBJ1-4|.|TRBV6-4|.
CASPGHPNEKLFF
TGTGCCAGCCCGGGACACCCGAATGAAAAACTGTTTTTT
>TRBJ2-2|TRBD2|TRBV4-2|.
CASSQDLIAGGNTGELFF
TGTGCCAGCAGCCAAGATCTCATAGCGGGGGGTAACACCGGGGAGCTGTTTTTT
>TRBJ2-3|TRBD2|TRBV3-1/TRBV3-2|.
CASSRRLAGATDTQYF
TGTGCCAGCAGCCGCCGACTAGCGGGAGCAACAGATACGCAGTATTTT
>TRBJ2-2|.|TRBV5-1|once
CASKQGAGTGELFF
TGCGCCAGCAAACAGGGCGCGGGCACCGGGGAGCTGTTTTTT
>TRBJ2-7|TRBD2|TRBV19|few
CASSILAGGSYEQYF
TGTGCCAGTAGTATATTGGCGGGAGGCTCCTACGAGCAGTACTTC
>TRBJ1-3|.|TRBV7-9|.
CASSGGFSGNTIYF
TGTGCCAGCAGCGGGGGCTTCTCTGGAAACACCATATATTTT
>TRBJ2-1|.|TRBV25-1|.
CASSGPNEQFF
TGTGCCAGCAGTGGGCCCAATGAGCAGTTCTTC
>TRBJ1-1|.|TRBV14|.
CASSQEWTLNTEAFF
TGTGCCAGCAGCCAAGAGTGGACACTAAACACTGAAGCTTTCTTT
>TRBJ1-6|.|TRBV7-6|once
CASSPRQNYNSPLHF
TGTGCCAGCAGCCCCAGACAGAACTATAATTCACCCCTCCACTTT
>TRBJ1-2|.|TRBV7-8|.
CASSLRIRHSFPGGKHGYTF
TGTGCCAGCAGCTTAAGAATCCGCCACTCTTTTCCGGGAGGGAAACATGGCTACACCTTC
>TRBJ1-1|TRBD1|TRBV19|few
CASSMRAGGNEAFF
TGTGCCAGTAGTATGAGGGCAGGGGGGAATGAAGCTTTCTTT
>TRBJ1-2|TRBD1|TRBV5-4|.
CASSAGQEGGYTF
TGTGCCAGCAGCGCCGGACAGGAGGGTGGCTACACCTTC
>TRBJ1-4|TRBD1|TRBV19|.
CASSADRGLREKLFF
TGTGCCAGTAGTGCCGACAGGGGGTTGAGGGAAAAACTGTTTTTT
>TRBJ2-3|TRBD1|TRBV13|.
CASSSIRDRGSADTQYF
TGTGCCAGCAGCTCCATCCGGGACAGGGGAAGTGCAGATACGCAGTATTTT
>TRBJ1-2|.|TRBV6-6|.
CASSTTGPWGYTF
TGTGCCAGCAGTACTACCGGCCCCTGGGGCTACACCTTC
>TRBJ2-5|TRBD2|TRBV5-4|once
CASSISAGVLETQYF
TGTGCCAGCAGCATATCAGCGGGGGTACTGGAGACCCAGTACTTC
>TRBJ2-1|TRBD2|TRBV15|.
CATSRDGAGAYNEQFF
TGTGCCACCAGCAGAGATGGGGCGGGGGCCTACAATGAGCAGTTCTTC
>TRBJ1-2|TRBD1|TRBV19|once
CASSTGGFNYGYTF
TGTGCCAGTAGCACAGGGGGCTTTAACTATGGCTACACCTTC
>TRBJ1-1|.|TRBV6-5|once
CASSYTRGTEAFF
TGTGCCAGCAGTTACACCCGGGGCACTGAAGCTTTCTTT
>TRBJ1-5|TRBD1|TRBV24-1|.
CATSQPGQGDLRCQPQHF
TGTGCCACCAGTCAGCCGGGACAGGGAGACCTTCGGTGTCAGCCCCAGCATTTT
>TRBJ2-2|.|TRBV5-1|.
CASSFGGLNTGELFF
TGCGCCAGCAGCTTCGGGGGGCTGAACACCGGGGAGCTGTTTTTT
>TRBJ2-5|.|TRBV29-1|.
CSVGEGETQYF
TGCAGCGTTGGCGAGGGAGAGACCCAGTACTTC
>TRBJ1-4|.|TRBV5-6|once
CASSSQGLSEKLFF
TGTGCCAGCAGCTCACAGGGCTTAAGTGAAAAACTGTTTTTT
>TRBJ1-6|.|TRBV27|once
CASSLGSENSPLHF
TGTGCCAGCAGTTTGGGGAGTGAGAATTCACCCCTCCACTTT
>TRBJ2-5|.|TRBV5-7|.
CASSLGGQETQYF
TGTGCCAGCAGCTTGGGAGGGCAAGAGACCCAGTACTTC
>TRBJ2-7|TRBD2|TRBV3-1/TRBV3-2|.
CASSRGLAGDNEQYF
TGTGCCAGCAGCAGAGGACTAGCGGGAGACAACGAGCAGTACTTC
>TRBJ1-1|TRBD1|TRBV13|.
CASSLVRQGKNTEAFF
TGTGCCAGCAGCTTAGTTAGACAGGGGAAGAACACTGAAGCTTTCTTT
>TRBJ2-5|.|TRBV10-1|.
CASSESNSQGTQYF
TGCGCCAGCAGTGAGTCGAACAGCCAGGGGACCCAGTACTTC
>TRBJ1-1|.|TRBV18|.
CASSPRQGPGTEAFF
TGTGCCAGCTCACCAAGACAAGGACCAGGGACTGAAGCTTTCTTT
>TRBJ1-2|.|TRBV19|.
CASSGGGRTSDYGYTF
TGTGCCAGTAGTGGGGGCGGCCGGACCTCCGACTATGGCTACACCTTC
>TRBJ2-4|TRBD1|TRBV6-6|.
CASSPGQGGIVKNIQYF
TGTGCCAGCAGTCCCGGACAGGGGGGAATTGTCAAAAACATTCAGTACTTC
>TRBJ1-4|.|TRBV5-1|.
CASSRTNEKLFF
TGCGCCAGCAGCCGAACTAATGAAAAACTGTTTTTT
>TRBJ1-5|.|TRBV12-3/TRBV12-4|.
CASSLPGNQPQHF
TGTGCCAGCAGTTTACCGGGAAATCAGCCCCAGCATTTT
>TRBJ2-5|.|TRBV19|.
CASSYRTEQETQYF
TGTGCCAGTAGTTACCGGACAGAACAAGAGACCCAGTACTTC
>TRBJ1-2|TRBD1|TRBV2|.
CASSRGQGGYTF
TGTGCCAGCAGCAGGGGGCAGGGTGGCTACACCTTC
>TRBJ2-7|.|TRBV6-1|few
CASSEEGGTYEQYF
TGTGCCAGCAGTGAAGAAGGGGGAACGTACGAGCAGTACTTC
>TRBJ1-2|TRBD1|TRBV19|.
CASSAGTDYGYTF
TGTGCCAGTAGTGCCGGGACAGACTATGGCTACACCTTC
>TRBJ2-3|.|TRBV2|.
CASSGGSEDTQYF
TGTGCCAGCAGTGGAGGGAGTGAAGATACGCAGTATTTT
>TRBJ2-3|TRBD2|TRBV24-1|.
CATSDRPGGTTDTQYF
TGTGCCACCAGTGATCGTCCGGGAGGGACCACAGATACGCAGTATTTT
>TRBJ1-1|.|TRBV27|.
CASSLFRENTEAFF
TGTGCCAGCAGTTTATTCAGGGAGAACACTGAAGCTTTCTTT
>TRBJ2-1|TRBD2|TRBV7-6|.
CASSSTSLGAGSYNEQFF
TGTGCCAGCAGCTCGACTAGCTTGGGTGCCGGATCCTACAATGAGCAGTTCTTC
>TRBJ2-1|TRBD2|TRBV6-2/TRBV6-3|once
CASSYRGLAGNEQFF
TGTGCCAGCAGTTACCGCGGACTAGCGGGTAATGAGCAGTTCTTC
>TRBJ1-6|TRBD1|TRBV27|.
CASRGTGENSPLHF
TGTGCCAGCAGGGGGACAGGGGAGAATTCACCCCTCCACTTT